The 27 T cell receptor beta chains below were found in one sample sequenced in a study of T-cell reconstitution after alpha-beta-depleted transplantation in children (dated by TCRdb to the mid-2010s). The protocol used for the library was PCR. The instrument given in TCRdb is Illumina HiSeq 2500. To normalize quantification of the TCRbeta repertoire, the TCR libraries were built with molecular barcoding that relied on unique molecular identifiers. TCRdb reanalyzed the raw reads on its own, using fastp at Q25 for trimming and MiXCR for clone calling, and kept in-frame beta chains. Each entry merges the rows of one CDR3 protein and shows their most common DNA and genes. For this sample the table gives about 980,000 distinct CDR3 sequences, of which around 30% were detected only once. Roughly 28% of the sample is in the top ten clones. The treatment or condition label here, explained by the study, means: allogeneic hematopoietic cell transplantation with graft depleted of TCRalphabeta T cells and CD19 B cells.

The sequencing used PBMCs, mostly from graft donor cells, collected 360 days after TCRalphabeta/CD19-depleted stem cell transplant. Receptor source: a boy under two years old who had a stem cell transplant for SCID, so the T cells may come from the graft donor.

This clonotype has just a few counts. The CDR3 region has the DNA TGTGCCAGCAGCGCCGAGGCGGGGGCGAAAACTGAAGCTTTCTTT. Translated: CASSAEAGAKTEAFF. The rearrangement joins TRBV13 to TRBJ1-1; tentative D call: TRBD1 (6 bases). V was shortened by 5 bases and J by 5 bases, with 18 bases between the two germline ends. The length of the CDR3 is 15 residues. Germline V gene sequence: CDR1 PRHDT, CDR2 FYEKMQ (reference sequence).

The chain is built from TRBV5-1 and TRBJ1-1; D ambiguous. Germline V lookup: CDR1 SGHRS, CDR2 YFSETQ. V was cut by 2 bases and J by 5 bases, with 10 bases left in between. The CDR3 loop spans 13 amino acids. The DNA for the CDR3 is TGCGCCAGCAGCTTTCGGGGAGAGACTGAAGCTTTCTTT. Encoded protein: CASSFRGETEAFF.

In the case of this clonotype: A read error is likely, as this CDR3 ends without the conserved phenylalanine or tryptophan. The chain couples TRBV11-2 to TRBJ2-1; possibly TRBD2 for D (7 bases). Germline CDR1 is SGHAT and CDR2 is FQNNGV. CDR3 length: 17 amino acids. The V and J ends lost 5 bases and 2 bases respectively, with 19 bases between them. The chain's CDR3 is CASSGARVRGPYNEQFS. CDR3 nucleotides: TGTGCCAGCAGCGGTGCCAGGGTGCGGGGGCCCTACAATGAGCAGTTCTCC.

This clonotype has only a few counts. The CDR3 sequence: CAISESRRRPSSTDTQYF. In nucleotides, the CDR3 is TGTGCCATCAGTGAGTCTCGGCGGAGACCTTCTAGCACAGATACGCAGTATTTT. V and J are TRBV10-3 and TRBJ2-3; D call uncertain. The V end lost 0 bases, the J end lost 0 bases, and 16 bases lay between the germline ends. Germline V CDR1 and CDR2: ENHRY, SYGVKD. This CDR3 contains 18 residues.

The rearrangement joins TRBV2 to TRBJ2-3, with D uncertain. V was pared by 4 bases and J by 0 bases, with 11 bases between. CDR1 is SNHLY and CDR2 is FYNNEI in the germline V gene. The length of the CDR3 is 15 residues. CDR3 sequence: CASSVGALSTDTQYF. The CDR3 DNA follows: TGTGCCAGCAGTGTCGGCGCGCTTAGCACAGATACGCAGTATTTT.

CDR3 in DNA: TGTGCCAGCAGTGAATTAGTTGGAAGGCAGTTCTTC. It encodes CASSELVGRQFF. V usage is TRBV25-1 and J usage is TRBJ2-1; no definite D call. This CDR3 contains 12 residues. The V end lost 1 base, the J end lost 12 bases, and 10 bases lay between the germline ends. Germline lookup yields CDR1 MGHDK and CDR2 SYGVNS.

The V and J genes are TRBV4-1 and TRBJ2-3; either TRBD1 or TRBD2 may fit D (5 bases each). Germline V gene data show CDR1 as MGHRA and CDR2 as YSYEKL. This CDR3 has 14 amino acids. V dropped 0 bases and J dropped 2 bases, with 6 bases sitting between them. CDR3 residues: CASSQEGTTDTQYF. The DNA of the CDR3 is TGCGCCAGCAGCCAAGAGGGGACCACAGATACGCAGTATTTT.

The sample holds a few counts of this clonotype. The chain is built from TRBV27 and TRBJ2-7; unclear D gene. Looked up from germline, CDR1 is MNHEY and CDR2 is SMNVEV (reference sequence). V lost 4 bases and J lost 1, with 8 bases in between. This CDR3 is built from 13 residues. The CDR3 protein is CASSWAKSYEQYF. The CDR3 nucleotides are TGTGCCAGCAGTTGGGCCAAATCCTACGAGCAGTACTTC.

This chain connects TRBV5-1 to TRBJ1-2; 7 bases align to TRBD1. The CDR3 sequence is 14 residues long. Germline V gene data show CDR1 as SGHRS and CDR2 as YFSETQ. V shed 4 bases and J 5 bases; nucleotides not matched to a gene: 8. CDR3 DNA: TGCGCCAGCAGCCTGGGGACAGCAGTATATGGCTACACCTTC. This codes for CASSLGTAVYGYTF.

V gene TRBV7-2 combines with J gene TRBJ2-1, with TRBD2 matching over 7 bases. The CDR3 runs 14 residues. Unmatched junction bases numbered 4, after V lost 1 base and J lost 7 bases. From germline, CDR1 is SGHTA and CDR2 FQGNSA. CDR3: CASSLVWRGNEQFF. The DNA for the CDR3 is TGTGCCAGCAGCTTAGTTTGGCGGGGGAATGAGCAGTTCTTC.

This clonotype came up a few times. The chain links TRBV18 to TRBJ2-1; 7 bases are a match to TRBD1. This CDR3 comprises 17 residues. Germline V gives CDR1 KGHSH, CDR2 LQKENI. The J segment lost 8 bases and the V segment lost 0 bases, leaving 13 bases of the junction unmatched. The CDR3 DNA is TGTGCCAGCTCACCACCGACAGGGTTATTGGTTATGGATGAGCAGTTCTTC. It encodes CASSPPTGLLVMDEQFF.

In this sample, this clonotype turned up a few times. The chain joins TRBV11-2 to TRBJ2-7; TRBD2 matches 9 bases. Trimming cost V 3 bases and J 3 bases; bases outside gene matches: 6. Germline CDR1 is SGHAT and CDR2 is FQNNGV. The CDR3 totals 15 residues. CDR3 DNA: TGTGCCAGCAGCTTGCGGGGGGGCCGAGGCTACGAGCAGTACTTC. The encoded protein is CASSLRGGRGYEQYF.

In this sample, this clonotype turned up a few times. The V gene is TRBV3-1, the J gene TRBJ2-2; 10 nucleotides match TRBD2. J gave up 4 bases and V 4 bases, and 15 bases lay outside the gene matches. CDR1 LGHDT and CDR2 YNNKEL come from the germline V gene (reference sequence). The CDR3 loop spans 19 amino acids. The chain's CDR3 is CASSPPSAGTSVLTGELFF. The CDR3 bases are TGTGCCAGCAGCCCCCCGTCCGCCGGGACTAGCGTTCTCACCGGGGAGCTGTTTTTT.

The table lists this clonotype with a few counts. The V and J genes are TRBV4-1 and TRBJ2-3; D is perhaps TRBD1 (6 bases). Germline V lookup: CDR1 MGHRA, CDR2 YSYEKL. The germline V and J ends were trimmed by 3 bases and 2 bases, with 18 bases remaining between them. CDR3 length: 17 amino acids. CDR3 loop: CASSQGEGVLPTDTQYF. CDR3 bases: TGCGCCAGCAGCCAGGGTGAGGGGGTTTTGCCCACAGATACGCAGTATTTT.

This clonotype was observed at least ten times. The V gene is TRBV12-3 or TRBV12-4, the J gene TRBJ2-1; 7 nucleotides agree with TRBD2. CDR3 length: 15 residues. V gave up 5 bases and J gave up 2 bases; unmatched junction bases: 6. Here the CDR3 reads CASSPSGVTYNEQFF. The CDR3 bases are TGTGCCAGCAGTCCCAGCGGGGTGACCTACAATGAGCAGTTCTTC.

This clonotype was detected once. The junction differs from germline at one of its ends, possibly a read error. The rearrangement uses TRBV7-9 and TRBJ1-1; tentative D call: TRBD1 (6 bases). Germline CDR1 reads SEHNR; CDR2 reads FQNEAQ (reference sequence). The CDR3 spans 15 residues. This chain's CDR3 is CASSLATGQNTEAFF. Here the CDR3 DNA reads TGTGCCAGCAGCCTAGCGACGGGACAGAACACTGAAGCTTTCTTT.

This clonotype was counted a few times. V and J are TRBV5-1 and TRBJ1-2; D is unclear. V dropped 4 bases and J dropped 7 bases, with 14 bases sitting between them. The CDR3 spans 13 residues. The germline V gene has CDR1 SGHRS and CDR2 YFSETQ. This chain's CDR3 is CASSRVGGSGYTF. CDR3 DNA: TGCGCCAGCAGCCGTGTTGGAGGAAGTGGCTACACCTTC.

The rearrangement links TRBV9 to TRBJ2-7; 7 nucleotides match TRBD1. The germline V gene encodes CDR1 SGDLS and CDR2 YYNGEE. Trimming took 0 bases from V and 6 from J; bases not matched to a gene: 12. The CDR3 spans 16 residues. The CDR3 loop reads CASSVGREGALSEQYF. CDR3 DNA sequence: TGTGCCAGCAGCGTAGGAAGAGAGGGGGCGCTTAGCGAGCAGTACTTC.

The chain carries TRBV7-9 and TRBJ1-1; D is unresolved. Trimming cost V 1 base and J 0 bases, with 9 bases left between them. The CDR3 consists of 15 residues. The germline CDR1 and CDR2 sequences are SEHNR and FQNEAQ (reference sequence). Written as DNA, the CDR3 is TGTGCCAGCAGCTTAGACCTAAGTATGAACACTGAAGCTTTCTTT. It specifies CASSLDLSMNTEAFF.

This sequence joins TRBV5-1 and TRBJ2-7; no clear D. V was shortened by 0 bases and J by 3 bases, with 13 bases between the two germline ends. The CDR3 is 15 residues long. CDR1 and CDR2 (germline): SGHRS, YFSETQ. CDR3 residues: CASSLGQKINYEQYF. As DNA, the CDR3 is TGCGCCAGCAGCTTGGGGCAGAAGATTAACTACGAGCAGTACTTC.

The CDR3 DNA reads as TGTGCCAGCAGAGGAGCGGGGGGGCTGGGTGAGCAGTTCTTC. This encodes CASRGAGGLGEQFF. The chain joins TRBV25-1 to TRBJ2-1, with TRBD2 identical over 10 bases. The CDR3 is 14 amino acids. J was trimmed by 9 bases and V by 6 bases; bases with no gene match: 8. Germline V CDR1 and CDR2: MGHDK, SYGVNS.

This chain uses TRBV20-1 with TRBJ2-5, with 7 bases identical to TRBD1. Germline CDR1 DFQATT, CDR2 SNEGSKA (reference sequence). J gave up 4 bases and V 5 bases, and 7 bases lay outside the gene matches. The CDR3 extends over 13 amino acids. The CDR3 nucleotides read TGCAGTGCTCCCGACAGGGTGCGAGAGACCCAGTACTTC. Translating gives CSAPDRVRETQYF.

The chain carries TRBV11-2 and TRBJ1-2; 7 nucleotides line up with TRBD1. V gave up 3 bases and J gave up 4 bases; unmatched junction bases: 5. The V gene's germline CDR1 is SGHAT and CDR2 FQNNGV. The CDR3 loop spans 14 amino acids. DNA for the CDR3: TGTGCCAGCAGCTTTGTGACAGGGAGCTATGGCTACACCTTC. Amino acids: CASSFVTGSYGYTF. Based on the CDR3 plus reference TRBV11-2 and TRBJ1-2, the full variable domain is EAGVAQSPRYKIIEKRQSVAFWCNPISGHATLYWYQQILGQGPKLLIQFQNNGVVDDSQLPKDRFSAERLKGVDSTLKIQPAKLEDSAVYLCASSFVTGSYGYTFGSGTRLTVV.

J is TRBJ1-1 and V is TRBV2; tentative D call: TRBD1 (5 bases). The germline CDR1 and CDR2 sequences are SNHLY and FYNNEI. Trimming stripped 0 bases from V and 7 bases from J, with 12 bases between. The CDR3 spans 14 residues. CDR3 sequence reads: CASSEALSGVEAFF. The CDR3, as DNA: TGTGCCAGCAGTGAAGCGCTCTCGGGGGTTGAAGCTTTCTTT. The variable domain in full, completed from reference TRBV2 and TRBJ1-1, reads EPEVTQTPSHQVTQMGQEVILRCVPISNHLYFYWYRQILGQKVEFLVSFYNNEISEKSEIFDDQFSVERPDGSNFTLKIRSTKLEDSAMYFCASSEALSGVEAFFGQGTRLTVV.

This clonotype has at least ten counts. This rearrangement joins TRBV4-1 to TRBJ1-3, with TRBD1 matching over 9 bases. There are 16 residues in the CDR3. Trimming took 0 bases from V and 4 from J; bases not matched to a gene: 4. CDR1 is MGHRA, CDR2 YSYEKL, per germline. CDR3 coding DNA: TGCGCCAGCAGCCAAGATCCGGGACAGGGCGGAAACACCATATATTTT. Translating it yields CASSQDPGQGGNTIYF.

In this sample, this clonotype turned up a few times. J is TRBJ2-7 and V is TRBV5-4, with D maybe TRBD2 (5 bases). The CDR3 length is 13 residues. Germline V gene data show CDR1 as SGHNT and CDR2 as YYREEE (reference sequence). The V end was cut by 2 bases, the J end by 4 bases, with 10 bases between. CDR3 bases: TGTGCCAGCAGCTTTTCCTGGGAGTACGAGCAGTACTTC. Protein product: CASSFSWEYEQYF.

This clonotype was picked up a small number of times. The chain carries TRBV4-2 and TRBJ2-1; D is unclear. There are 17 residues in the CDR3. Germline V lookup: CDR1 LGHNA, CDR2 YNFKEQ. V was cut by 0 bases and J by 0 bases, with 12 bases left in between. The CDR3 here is CASSQDLSKRSYNEQFF. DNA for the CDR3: TGTGCCAGCAGCCAAGATCTCAGCAAGCGCTCCTACAATGAGCAGTTCTTC.